The T cell receptor (beta chain) described here comes from a study of blood T cell repertoires in COVID-19. Study details: The study drew acute and convalescent COVID-19 samples from the United States, Italy and Spain. Nucleic acid was either cDNA or gDNA, and it came from T cells, B-cell-depleted T cells, or PBMCs.

In Seattle, patients joined the study during active infection and were tracked longitudinally. This CDR3 is 16 amino acids long. V gave up 2 bases and J gave up 5 bases; unmatched junction bases: 10. Germline V CDR1 and CDR2: LNHDA, SQIVND (reference sequence). As originally analysed: Reference gene primers were amplified, and this amplification served to estimate nucleated cell counts. TCRdb keeps only in-frame clones here, not all; method: immunoSEQ multiplex PCR. V, J and clone size reflect that table, while D and trimming were determined from the DNA. The table lists more than 75,000 clones, around 89% of them singletons.

This sequence was found in a man aged 45-65 years with COVID-19, enrolled during active disease. Sequences were obtained from peripheral blood. The chain uses TRBV19 and TRBJ2-7; the match to TRBD1 covers 9 bases. The CDR3 nucleotides are TGTGCCAGTAGTATAAATGCCGGGACAGGGAGCCACGAGCAGTACTTC. Translation gives CASSINAGTGSHEQYF.